A single T cell receptor (beta chain) is shown here with its context. This entry is derived from a study of technical replicates of blood from a few donors. Using immunoSEQ multiplex PCR, the repertoire was profiled, and TCRdb retains in-frame clones only, with some absent. The table includes 75,000 to 85,000 clones, 90% to 97% detected once. This CDR3 spans 14 amino acids. Per germline, CDR1 SGHTA and CDR2 FQGNSA. The V and J ends lost 0 bases and 1 base respectively, with 5 bases between them. The chain employs TRBV7-2 and TRBJ2-3; weak D call: TRBD1 (5 bases). Sequencing was carried out using T cells isolated from PBMCs. This clonotype was sampled from a human donor in good health. Here the CDR3 reads CASSLAGGTDTQYF. CDR3 nucleotides: TGTGCCAGCAGCTTAGCAGGGGGCACAGATACGCAGTATTTT.